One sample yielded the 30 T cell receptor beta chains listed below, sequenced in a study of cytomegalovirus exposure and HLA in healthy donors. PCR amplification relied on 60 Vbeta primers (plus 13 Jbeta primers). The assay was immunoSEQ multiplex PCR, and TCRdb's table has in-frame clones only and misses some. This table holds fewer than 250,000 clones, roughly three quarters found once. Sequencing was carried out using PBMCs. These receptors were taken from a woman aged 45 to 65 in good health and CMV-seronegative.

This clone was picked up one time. CDR3 in amino acids: CASSQEGRGNEKLFF. The CDR3 DNA follows: TGCGCCAGCAGCCAGGAGGGACGGGGTAATGAAAAACTGTTTTTT. The chain employs TRBV4-3 and TRBJ1-4, with a tentative D call TRBD1 (5 bases). The CDR3 consists of 15 residues. The ends were cut back, 3 bases at V and 4 bases at J, with 12 bases in the middle. In germline, CDR1 is LGHNA, CDR2 YSLEER.

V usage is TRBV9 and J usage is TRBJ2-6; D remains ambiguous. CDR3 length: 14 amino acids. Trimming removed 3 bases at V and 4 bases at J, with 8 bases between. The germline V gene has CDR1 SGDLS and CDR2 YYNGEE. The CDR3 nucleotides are TGTGCCAGCAGCGCCCTCCAGGGGGCCAACGTCCTGACTTTC. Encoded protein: CASSALQGANVLTF.

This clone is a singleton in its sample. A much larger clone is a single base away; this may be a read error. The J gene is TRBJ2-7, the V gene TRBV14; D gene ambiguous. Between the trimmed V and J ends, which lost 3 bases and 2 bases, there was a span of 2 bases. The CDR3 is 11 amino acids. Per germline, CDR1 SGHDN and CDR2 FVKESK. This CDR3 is CASSHTYEQYF. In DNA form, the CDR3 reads TGTGCCAGCAGCCACACCTACGAGCAGTACTTC.

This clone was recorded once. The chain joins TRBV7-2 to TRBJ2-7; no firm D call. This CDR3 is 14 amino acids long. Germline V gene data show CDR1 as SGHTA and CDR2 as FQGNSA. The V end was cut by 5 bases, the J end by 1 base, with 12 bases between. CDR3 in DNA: TGTGCCAGCAGCCGCAGTTTTGGTTCCTACGAGCAGTACTTC. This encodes CASSRSFGSYEQYF.

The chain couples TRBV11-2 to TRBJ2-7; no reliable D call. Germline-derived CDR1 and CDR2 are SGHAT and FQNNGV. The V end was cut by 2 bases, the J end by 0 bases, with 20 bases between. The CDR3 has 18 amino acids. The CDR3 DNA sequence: TGTGCCAGCAGCTTAAACGCTCGACTCCTCCAATCCTCCTACGAGCAGTACTTC. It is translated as CASSLNARLLQSSYEQYF.

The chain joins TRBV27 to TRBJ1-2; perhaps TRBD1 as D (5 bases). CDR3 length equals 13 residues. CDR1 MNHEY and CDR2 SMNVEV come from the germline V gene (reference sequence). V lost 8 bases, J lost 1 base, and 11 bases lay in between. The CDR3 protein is CASGPGGNYGYTF. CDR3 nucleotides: TGTGCCAGCGGGCCGGGGGGTAACTATGGCTACACCTTC.

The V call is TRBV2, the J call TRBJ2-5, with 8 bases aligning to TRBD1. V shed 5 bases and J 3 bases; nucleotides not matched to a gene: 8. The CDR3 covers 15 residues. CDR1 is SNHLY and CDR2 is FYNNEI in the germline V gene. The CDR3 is CASSKGQESKETQYF. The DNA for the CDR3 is TGTGCCAGCAGTAAGGGACAGGAGTCCAAAGAGACCCAGTACTTC.

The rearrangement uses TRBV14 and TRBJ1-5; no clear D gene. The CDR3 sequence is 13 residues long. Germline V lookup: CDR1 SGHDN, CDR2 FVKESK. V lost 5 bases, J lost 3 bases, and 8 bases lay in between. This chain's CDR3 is CASSAGLNQPQHF. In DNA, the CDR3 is TGTGCCAGCAGCGCCGGACTCAATCAGCCCCAGCATTTT.

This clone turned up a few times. The CDR3 DNA follows: TGTGCCAGCTTAGTCCTTCGGGGGATTATCACAGATACGCAGTATTTT. It specifies CASLVLRGIITDTQYF. This chain connects TRBV5-6 to TRBJ2-3; D is possibly TRBD2 (6 bases). Germline loops: CDR1 SGHDT, CDR2 YYEEEE. The length of the CDR3 is 16 residues. Trimming took 7 bases from V and 2 from J, leaving 20 bases between them.

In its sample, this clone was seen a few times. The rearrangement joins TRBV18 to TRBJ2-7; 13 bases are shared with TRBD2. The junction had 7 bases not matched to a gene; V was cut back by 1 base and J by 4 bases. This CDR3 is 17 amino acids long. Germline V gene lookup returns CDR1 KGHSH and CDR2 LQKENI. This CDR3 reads CASSPLVGTSGTYEQYF. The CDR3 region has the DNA TGTGCCAGCTCACCACTAGTGGGGACTAGCGGGACGTACGAGCAGTACTTC.

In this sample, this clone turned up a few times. The CDR3 sequence is CASRAGTGFYNEQFF. The CDR3 DNA reads TGTGCCAGCAGGGCGGGGACAGGGTTCTACAATGAGCAGTTCTTC. This chain connects TRBV6-1 to TRBJ2-1, with 9 bases that match TRBD1. CDR1 and CDR2 from the germline V gene are MNHNS and SASEGT. J lost 3 bases, V lost 6 bases, and 6 bases had no gene match. The CDR3 has 15 amino acids.

This CDR3 reads CASSTGRHSNQPQHF. As DNA, the CDR3 is TGTGCCAGTAGTACAGGGCGACATAGCAATCAGCCCCAGCATTTT. This chain uses TRBV19 with TRBJ1-5; D perhaps matches TRBD1 (5 bases). The CDR3 runs to 15 residues. V was clipped by 4 bases and J by 0 bases, with 10 bases between them. CDR1 LNHDA and CDR2 SQIVND come from the germline V gene (reference sequence).

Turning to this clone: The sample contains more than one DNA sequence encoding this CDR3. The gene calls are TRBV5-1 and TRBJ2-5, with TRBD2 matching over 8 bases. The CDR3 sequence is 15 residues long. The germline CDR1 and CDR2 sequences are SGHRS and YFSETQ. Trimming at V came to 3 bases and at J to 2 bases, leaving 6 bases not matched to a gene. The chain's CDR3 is CASSSLGGGQETQYF. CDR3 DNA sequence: TGCGCCAGCAGCTCCTTGGGCGGGGGGCAAGAGACCCAGTACTTC.

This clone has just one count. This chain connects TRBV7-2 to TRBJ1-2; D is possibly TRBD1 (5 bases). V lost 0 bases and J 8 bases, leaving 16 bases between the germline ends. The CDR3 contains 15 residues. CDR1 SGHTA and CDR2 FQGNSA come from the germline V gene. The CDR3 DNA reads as TGTGCCAGCAGCTTAGCGGGAAGGGCGGGGGAGGGCTACACCTTC. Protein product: CASSLAGRAGEGYTF.

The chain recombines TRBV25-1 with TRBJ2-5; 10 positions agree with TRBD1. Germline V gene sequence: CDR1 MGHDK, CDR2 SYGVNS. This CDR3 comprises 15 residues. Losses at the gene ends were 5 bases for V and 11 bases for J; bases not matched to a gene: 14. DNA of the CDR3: TGTGCCAGCAGTCCTATAGGGGGAGACAGGGGGCGACAGTACTTC. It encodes CASSPIGGDRGRQYF. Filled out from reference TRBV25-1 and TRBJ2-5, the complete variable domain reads EADIYQTPRYLVIGTGKKITLECSQTMGHDKMYWYQQDPGMELHLIHYSYGVNSTEKGDLSSESTVSRIRTEHFPLTLESARPSHTSQYLCASSPIGGDRGRQYFGPGTRLLVL.

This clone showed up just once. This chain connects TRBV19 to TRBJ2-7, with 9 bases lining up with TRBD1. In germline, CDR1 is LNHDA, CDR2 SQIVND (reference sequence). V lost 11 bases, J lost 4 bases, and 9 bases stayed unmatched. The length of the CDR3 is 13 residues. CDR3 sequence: CAAGTGRGYEQYF. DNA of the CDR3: TGTGCCGCCGGGACAGGGAGGGGTTACGAGCAGTACTTC.

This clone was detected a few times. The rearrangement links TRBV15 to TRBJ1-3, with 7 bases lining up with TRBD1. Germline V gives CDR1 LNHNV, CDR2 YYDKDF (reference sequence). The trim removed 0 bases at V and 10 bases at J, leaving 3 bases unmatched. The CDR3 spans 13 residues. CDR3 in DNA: TGTGCCACCAGCAGAGATCCACAGGGGACCATATATTTT. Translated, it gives CATSRDPQGTIYF.

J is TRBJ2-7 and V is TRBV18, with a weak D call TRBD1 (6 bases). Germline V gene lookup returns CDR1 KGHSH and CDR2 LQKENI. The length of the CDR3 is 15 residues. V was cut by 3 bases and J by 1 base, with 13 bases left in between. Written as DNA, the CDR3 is TGTGCCAGCTCACCCCTGGACGGGACATCCTACGAGCAGTACTTC. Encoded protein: CASSPLDGTSYEQYF.

The CDR3 is CASFSRTGNDEQFF. In DNA form, the CDR3 reads TGTGCCAGCTTCAGTAGGACAGGGAATGATGAGCAGTTCTTC. The genes are TRBV5-4 and TRBJ2-1; TRBD1 matches at 8 bases. The germline gives CDR1 SGHNT, CDR2 YYREEE (reference sequence). Trimming removed 7 bases from V and 8 bases from J; junction bases left unmatched: 11. The CDR3 is made up of 14 amino acids.

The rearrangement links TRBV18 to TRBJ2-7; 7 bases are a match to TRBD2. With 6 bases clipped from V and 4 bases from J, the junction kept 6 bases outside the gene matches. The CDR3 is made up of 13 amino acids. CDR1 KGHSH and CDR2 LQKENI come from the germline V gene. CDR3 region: CASSLEGGYEQYF. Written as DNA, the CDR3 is TGTGCCAGCTCCCTCGAGGGAGGGTACGAGCAGTACTTC.

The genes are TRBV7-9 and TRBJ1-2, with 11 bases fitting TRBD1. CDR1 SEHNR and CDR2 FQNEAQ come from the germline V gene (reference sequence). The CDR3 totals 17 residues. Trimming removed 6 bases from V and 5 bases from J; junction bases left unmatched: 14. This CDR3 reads CASSSTRDRGYGYGYTF. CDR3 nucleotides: TGTGCCAGCAGTTCAACCCGGGACAGGGGGTATGGGTATGGCTACACCTTC.

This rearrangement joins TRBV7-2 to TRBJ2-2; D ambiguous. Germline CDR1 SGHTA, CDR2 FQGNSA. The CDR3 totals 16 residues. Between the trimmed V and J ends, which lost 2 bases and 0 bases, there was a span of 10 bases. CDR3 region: CASSLFPGPNTGELFF. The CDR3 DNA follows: TGTGCCAGCAGCTTATTCCCGGGTCCGAACACCGGGGAGCTGTTTTTT.

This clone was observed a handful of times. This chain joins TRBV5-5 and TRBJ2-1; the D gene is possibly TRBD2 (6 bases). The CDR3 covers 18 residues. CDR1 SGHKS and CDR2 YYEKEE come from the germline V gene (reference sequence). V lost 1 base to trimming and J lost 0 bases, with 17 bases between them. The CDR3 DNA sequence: TGTGCCAGCAGCTTGAATCAGCGGGCCACGAGCTCCTACAATGAGCAGTTCTTC. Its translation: CASSLNQRATSSYNEQFF.

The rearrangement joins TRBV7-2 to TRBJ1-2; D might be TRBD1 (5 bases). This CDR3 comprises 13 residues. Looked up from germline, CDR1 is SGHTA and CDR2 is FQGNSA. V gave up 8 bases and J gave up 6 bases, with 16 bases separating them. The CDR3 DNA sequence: TGTGCCAGCCTCTTTGGGGGGAGGGATGGCTACACCTTC. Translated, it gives CASLFGGRDGYTF.

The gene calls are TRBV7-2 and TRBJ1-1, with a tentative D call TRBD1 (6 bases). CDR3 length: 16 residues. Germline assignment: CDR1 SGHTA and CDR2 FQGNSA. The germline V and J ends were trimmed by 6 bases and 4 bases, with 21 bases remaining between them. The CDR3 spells CASRTRGGAGVTEAFF. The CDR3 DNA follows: TGTGCCAGCAGGACACGGGGGGGGGCAGGCGTCACTGAAGCTTTCTTT.

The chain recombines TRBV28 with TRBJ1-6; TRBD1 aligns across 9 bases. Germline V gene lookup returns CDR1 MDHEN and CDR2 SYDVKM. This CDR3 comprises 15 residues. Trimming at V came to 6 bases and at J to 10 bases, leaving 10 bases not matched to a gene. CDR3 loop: CASRSTGGGKSPLHF. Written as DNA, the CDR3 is TGTGCCAGCAGATCGACAGGGGGAGGAAAGTCACCCCTCCACTTT.

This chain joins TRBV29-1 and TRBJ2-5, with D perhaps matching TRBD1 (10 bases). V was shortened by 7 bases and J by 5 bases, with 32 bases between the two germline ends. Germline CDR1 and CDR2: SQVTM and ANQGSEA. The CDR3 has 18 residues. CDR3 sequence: CSASGTGDGLAGRETQYF. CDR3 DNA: TGCAGCGCCTCCGGGACAGGGGACGGCCTAGCGGGACGGGAGACCCAGTACTTC.

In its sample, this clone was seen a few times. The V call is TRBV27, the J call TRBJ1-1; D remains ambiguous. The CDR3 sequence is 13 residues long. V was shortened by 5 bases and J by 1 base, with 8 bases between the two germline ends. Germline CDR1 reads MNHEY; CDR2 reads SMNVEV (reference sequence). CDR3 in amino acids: CASSPTGNTEAFF. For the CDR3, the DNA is TGTGCCAGCAGTCCAACGGGGAACACTGAAGCTTTCTTT.

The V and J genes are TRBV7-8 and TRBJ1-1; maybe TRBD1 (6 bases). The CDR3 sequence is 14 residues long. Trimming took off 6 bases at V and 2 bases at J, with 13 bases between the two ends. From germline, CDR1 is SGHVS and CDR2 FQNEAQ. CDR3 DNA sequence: TGTGCCAGCAGACCAAACAGGGATAACACTGAAGCTTTCTTT. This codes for CASRPNRDNTEAFF. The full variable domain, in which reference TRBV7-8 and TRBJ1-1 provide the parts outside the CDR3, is GAGVSQSPRYKVAKRGQDVALRCDPISGHVSLFWYQQALGQGPEFLTYFQNEAQLDKSGLPSDRFFAERPEGSVSTLKIQRTQQEDSAVYLCASRPNRDNTEAFFGQGTRLTVV.

CDR3 sequence (DNA): TGTGCCAGTAGTATGGATCGGAGGAGCACCAGCGAGCAGTACTTC. Translated: CASSMDRRSTSEQYF. This chain uses TRBV19 with TRBJ2-7; possibly TRBD2 for D (5 bases). The CDR3 sequence is 15 residues long. CDR1 and CDR2 from the germline V gene are LNHDA and SQIVND (reference sequence). Trimming removed 3 bases from V and 6 bases from J, with 18 bases in between.